A selection of T cell receptor beta chains follows, all from one sample in a study of T cell responses to AZD1222 COVID-19 vaccine. Data came from immunoSEQ multiplex PCR; TCRdb stores just in-frame clones and leaves some out. This table has some 180,000 clones, about 93% appearing once. The specimen comprised peripheral blood, sampled 28 days after the second dose of the MenACWY control vaccine. All receptors come from an adult who received the MenACWY meningococcal vaccine as a control. Each CDR3 is given with its conserved first and last residue. The order of the fields is clone size, D gene, J gene, V gene, CDR3 protein, CDR3 DNA. A D gene is named only where the DNA matches it firmly. Expanded clones are given a class, and other clones once, few, many or no size at all.

.,.,TRBJ2-1,TRBV3-1/TRBV3-2,CASSRDTYNEQFF,TGTGCCAGCAGCCGGGACACATACAATGAGCAGTTCTTC
once,.,TRBJ2-1,TRBV6-5,CAGRKGNNEQFF,TGTGCCGGGCGGAAGGGAAACAATGAGCAGTTCTTC
few,TRBD1,TRBJ1-1,TRBV6-5,CASTLTGGDTEAFF,TGTGCCAGCACCCTGACAGGGGGAGACACTGAAGCTTTCTTT
.,TRBD1,TRBJ1-1,TRBV5-8,CASSFVGGNTEAFF,TGTGCCAGCAGCTTCGTAGGGGGCAACACTGAAGCTTTCTTT
.,.,TRBJ2-7,TRBV6-2/TRBV6-3,CASSYGRQGRSYEQYF,TGTGCCAGCAGTTACGGGCGGCAAGGACGGAGCTACGAGCAGTACTTC
.,.,TRBJ2-5,TRBV4-2,CASSQDSAGLGVETQYF,TGTGCCAGCAGCCAAGATAGCGCAGGGCTGGGGGTGGAGACCCAGTACTTC
.,TRBD1,TRBJ1-5,TRBV19,CASSSRDRGYSNQPQHF,TGTGCCAGTAGTTCACGGGACAGGGGTTATAGCAATCAGCCCCAGCATTTT
once,.,TRBJ1-1,TRBV7-9,CASSAEQGRTEAFF,TGTGCCAGCAGCGCTGAACAGGGTCGCACTGAAGCTTTCTTT
once,.,TRBJ1-1,TRBV5-1,CASSLEPGRNTEAFF,TGCGCCAGCAGCTTGGAGCCGGGAAGGAACACTGAAGCTTTCTTT
.,.,TRBJ2-1,TRBV7-2,CASSLSWVGNEQFF,TGTGCCAGCAGCTTAAGTTGGGTGGGCAATGAGCAGTTCTTC
.,.,TRBJ1-1,TRBV7-6,CASSLEPGNTEAFF,TGTGCCAGCAGCTTAGAGCCGGGGAACACTGAAGCTTTCTTT
once,TRBD2,TRBJ2-1,TRBV9,CASSVSRGGASEQFF,TGTGCCAGCAGCGTATCTCGCGGGGGGGCCTCTGAGCAGTTCTTC
.,.,TRBJ1-3,TRBV5-1,CASRQGSSGNTIYF,TGCGCCAGCAGGCAGGGGTCCTCTGGAAACACCATATATTTT
.,TRBD1,TRBJ1-1,TRBV6-1,CASSEAWTGVAFF,TGTGCCAGCAGTGAAGCCTGGACAGGGGTCGCTTTCTTT
.,TRBD1,TRBJ2-3,TRBV5-4,CASSATGTDTQYF,TGTGCCAGCAGCGCGACAGGGACAGATACGCAGTATTTT
.,.,TRBJ1-4,TRBV19,CASQEGGYEKLFF,TGTGCCAGCCAGGAGGGTGGGTATGAAAAACTGTTTTTT
.,.,TRBJ2-1,TRBV5-4,CASSLGGASYNEQFF,TGTGCCAGCAGCTTGGGGGGGGCCTCCTACAATGAGCAGTTCTTC
.,.,TRBJ2-7,TRBV20-1,CSASPGPGSYEQYF,TGCAGTGCTAGTCCCGGGCCCGGCTCCTACGAGCAGTACTTC
.,.,TRBJ1-1,TRBV6-5,CASSYSLGAGNTEAFF,TGTGCCAGCAGTTACTCATTGGGGGCCGGGAACACTGAAGCTTTCTTT
.,.,TRBJ1-6,TRBV4-3,CASSQSQDNNSPLHF,TGCGCCAGCAGCCAATCCCAGGACAATAATTCACCCCTCCACTTT
.,.,TRBJ1-2,TRBV9,CASSLNPGPSYGYTF,TGTGCCAGCAGCTTAAACCCAGGACCTTCCTATGGCTACACCTTC
.,TRBD1,TRBJ1-6,TRBV5-6,CASSFFTGTGTYFNSPLHF,TGTGCCAGCAGCTTTTTTACCGGGACAGGGACTTACTTTAATTCACCCCTCCACTTT
few,.,TRBJ1-6,TRBV27,CASSLSMPGAGRSYNSPLHF,TGTGCCAGCAGTTTATCGATGCCCGGCGCAGGGAGGTCCTATAATTCACCCCTCCACTTT
.,TRBD1,TRBJ1-2,TRBV19,CASSIRWSGQGINYGYTF,TGTGCCAGTAGTATTCGGTGGTCGGGACAGGGCATTAACTATGGCTACACCTTC
few,.,TRBJ2-2,TRBV11-3,CASSWGSLNTGELFF,TGTGCCAGCAGCTGGGGCAGCTTGAACACCGGGGAGCTGTTTTTT
.,.,TRBJ1-1,TRBV5-4,CASSSPGITEAFF,TGTGCCAGCAGCTCCCCAGGGATCACTGAAGCTTTCTTT
.,.,TRBJ1-4,TRBV6-1,CASSEAFRDGGEKLFF,TGTGCCAGCAGTGAAGCTTTTCGGGACGGGGGGGAAAAACTGTTTTTT
.,TRBD2,TRBJ2-1,TRBV9,CASSQIPSGGGNEQFF,TGTGCCAGCAGCCAAATACCTAGCGGGGGAGGGAATGAGCAGTTCTTC
.,.,TRBJ1-2,TRBV27,CASSLTRRNYGYTF,TGTGCCAGCAGTTTAACAAGACGGAACTATGGCTACACCTTC
.,.,TRBJ2-5,TRBV28,CASSLLSGFNRETQYF,TGTGCCAGCAGTTTATTATCGGGGTTTAATAGGGAGACCCAGTACTTC
.,.,TRBJ2-2,TRBV5-6,CASSSSGTPNTGELFF,TGTGCCAGCAGCTCCTCCGGGACACCAAACACCGGGGAGCTGTTTTTT
.,.,TRBJ2-6,TRBV16,CASSHSSGANVLTF,TGTGCCAGTTCCCACTCCTCTGGGGCCAACGTCCTGACTTTC
.,.,TRBJ2-2,TRBV2,CASNRGNTGELFF,TGTGCCAGCAATCGGGGAAACACCGGGGAGCTGTTTTTT